This T cell receptor beta chain originates from a study of T cell repertoires in cytomegalovirus infection. As for the study in general: Public TCR beta signatures indicated both CMV infection and matching HLA type.

One entry per CDR3 protein, called by TCRdb with MiXCR from the reads. The sample carries approximately 490,000 distinct CDR3 sequences, about 11% recorded once. As to this clonotype: As yet, its antigen is unknown.

Points from the study as a whole: Cumulative public TCR beta family frequency identified CMV carriers with the relevant HLA. Ex vivo, HLA-C-restricted CMV-specific TCR beta clonotypes prevailed over the rest of the response.

This TCR was recovered from a human donor in good health (CMV status not recorded). Some clones in this sample may be carry-over from other donors' samples. The material sequenced was PBMCs.

The CDR3 DNA follows: TGCGCCAGCAGCTCCGGGACAGGGGATTGGGAGCAGTTCTTC. Encoded protein: CASSSGTGDWEQFF. The V call is TRBV5-1, the J call TRBJ2-1; TRBD1 matches 10 bases. The CDR3 consists of 14 residues. The V gene's germline CDR1 is SGHRS and CDR2 YFSETQ. The V and J ends lost 3 bases and 10 bases, in that order; junction bases with no gene match: 7.